Described below is a single T cell receptor (beta chain) sequence and its context. What it recognizes is unknown. The data derive from a study of vaccination effects on CD4 cells after COVID-19. Study at large: Following the second dose by a median of 72 days, the post-vaccine samples were obtained.

Study-level results: Vaccine-induced clones in healthy vaccinees cross-reacted with common cold coronaviruses in only 1 of 255 cases.

Sequenced by immunoSEQ multiplex PCR; TCRdb stores in-frame clones only, minus some. The sample holds under 35,000 clones, just under 75% seen once. Around day 10 of culture, CD4+ T cells were separated out. The participants, recipients of two vaccine doses, got either BNT162b2 or mRNA-1273. IL-2 medium supplanted half the medium on days 3 and 7. The CDR3 is made up of 14 amino acids. After removal of 0 bases from V and 13 bases from J, the junction contained 6 bases not matched to a gene. The germline V gene encodes CDR1 GTSNPN and CDR2 SVGIG (reference sequence). This sequence joins TRBV30 and TRBJ2-7; TRBD2 matches 16 bases. This receptor was taken from a human donor who received a COVID-19 vaccine. The sequencing here drew on CD4+ T cells from PBMCs cultured without peptide, taken after COVID-19 vaccination. DNA for the CDR3: TGTGCCTGGAGTGTACCGGGACTAGCGGGGGGGATTTACTTC. Translated: CAWSVPGLAGGIYF.